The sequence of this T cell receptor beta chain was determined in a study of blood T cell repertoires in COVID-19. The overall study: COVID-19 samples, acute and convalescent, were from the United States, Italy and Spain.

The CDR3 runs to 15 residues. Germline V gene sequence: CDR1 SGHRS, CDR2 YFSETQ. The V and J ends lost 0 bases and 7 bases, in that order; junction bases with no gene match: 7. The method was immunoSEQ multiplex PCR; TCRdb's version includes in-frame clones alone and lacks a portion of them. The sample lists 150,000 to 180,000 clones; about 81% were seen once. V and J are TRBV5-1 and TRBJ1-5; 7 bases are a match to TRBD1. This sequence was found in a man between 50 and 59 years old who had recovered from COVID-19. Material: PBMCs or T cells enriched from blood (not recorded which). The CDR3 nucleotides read TGCGCCAGCAGCTTGGGGGGACAGTCGGGCCAGCCCCAGCATTTT. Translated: CASSLGGQSGQPQHF.